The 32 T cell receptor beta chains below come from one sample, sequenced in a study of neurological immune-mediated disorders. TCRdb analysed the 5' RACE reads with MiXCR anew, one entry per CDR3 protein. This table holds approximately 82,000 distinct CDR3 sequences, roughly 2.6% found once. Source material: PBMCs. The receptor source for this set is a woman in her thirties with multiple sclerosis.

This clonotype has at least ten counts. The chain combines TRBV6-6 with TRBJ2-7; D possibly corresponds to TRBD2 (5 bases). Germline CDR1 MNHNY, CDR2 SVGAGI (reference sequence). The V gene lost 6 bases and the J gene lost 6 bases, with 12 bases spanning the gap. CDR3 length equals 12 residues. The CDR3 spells CASSQETSEQYF. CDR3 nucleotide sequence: TGTGCCAGCAGCCAAGAAACTAGCGAGCAGTACTTC.

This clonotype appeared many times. The CDR3 DNA reads as TGCAGTGCTCAGGGGCTCCTCACAGATACGCAGTATTTT. This codes for CSAQGLLTDTQYF. The chain joins TRBV20-1 to TRBJ2-3; D may be TRBD1 (6 bases). CDR3 size: 13 residues. The germline CDR1 and CDR2 sequences are DFQATT and SNEGSKA (reference sequence). The V end lost 5 bases, the J end lost 2 bases, and 11 bases lay between the germline ends.

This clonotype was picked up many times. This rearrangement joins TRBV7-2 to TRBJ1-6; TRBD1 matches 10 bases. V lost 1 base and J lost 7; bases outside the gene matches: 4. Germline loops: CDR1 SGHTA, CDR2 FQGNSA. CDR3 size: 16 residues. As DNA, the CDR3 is TGTGCCAGCAGCTTAGGAGGGACAGGGGCGAATTCACCCCTCCACTTT. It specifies CASSLGGTGANSPLHF.

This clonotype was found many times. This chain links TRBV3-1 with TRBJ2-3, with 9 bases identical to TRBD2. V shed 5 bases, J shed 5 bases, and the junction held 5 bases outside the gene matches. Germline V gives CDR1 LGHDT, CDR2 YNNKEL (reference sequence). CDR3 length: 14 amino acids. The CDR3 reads CASSDSGSGDTQYF. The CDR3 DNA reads TGTGCCAGCAGCGATAGCGGGAGCGGAGATACGCAGTATTTT.

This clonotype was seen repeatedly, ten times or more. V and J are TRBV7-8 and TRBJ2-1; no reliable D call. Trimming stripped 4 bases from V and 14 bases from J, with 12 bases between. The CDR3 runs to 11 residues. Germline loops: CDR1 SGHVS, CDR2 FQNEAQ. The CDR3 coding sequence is TGTGCCAGCAGCTACGGGCCGTACGAGTTCTTC. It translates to CASSYGPYEFF.

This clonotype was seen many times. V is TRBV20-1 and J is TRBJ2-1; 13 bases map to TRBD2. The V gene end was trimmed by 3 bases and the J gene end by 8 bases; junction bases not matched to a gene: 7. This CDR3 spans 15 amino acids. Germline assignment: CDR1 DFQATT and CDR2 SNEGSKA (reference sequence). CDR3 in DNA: TGCAGTGCTAGGCGGACTAGCGGGAGTTGGGATGAGCAGTTCTTC. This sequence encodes CSARRTSGSWDEQFF.

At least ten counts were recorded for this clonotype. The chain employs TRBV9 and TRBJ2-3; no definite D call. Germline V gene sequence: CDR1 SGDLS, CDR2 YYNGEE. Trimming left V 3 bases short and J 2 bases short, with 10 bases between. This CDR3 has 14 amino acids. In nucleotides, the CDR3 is TGTGCCAGCAGCGGCCCGGGTCTCACAGATACGCAGTATTTT. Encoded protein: CASSGPGLTDTQYF.

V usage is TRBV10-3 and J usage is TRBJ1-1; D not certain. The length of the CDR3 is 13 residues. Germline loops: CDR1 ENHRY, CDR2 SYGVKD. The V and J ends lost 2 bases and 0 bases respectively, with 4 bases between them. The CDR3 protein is CAISEAVNTEAFF. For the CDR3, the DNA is TGTGCCATCAGTGAGGCGGTGAACACTGAAGCTTTCTTT.

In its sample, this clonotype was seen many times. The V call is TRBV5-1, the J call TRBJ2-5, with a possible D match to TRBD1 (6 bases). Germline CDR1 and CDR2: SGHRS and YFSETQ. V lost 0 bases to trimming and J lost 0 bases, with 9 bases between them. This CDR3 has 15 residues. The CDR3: CASSLGGLYQETQYF. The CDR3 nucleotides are TGCGCCAGCAGCTTGGGGGGGCTGTACCAAGAGACCCAGTACTTC.

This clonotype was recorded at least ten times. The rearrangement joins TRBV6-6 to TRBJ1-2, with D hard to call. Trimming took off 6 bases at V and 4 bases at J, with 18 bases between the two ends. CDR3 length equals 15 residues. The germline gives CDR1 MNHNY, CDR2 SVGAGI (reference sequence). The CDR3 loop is CASRTVDRDTYGYTF. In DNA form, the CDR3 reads TGTGCCAGCAGGACCGTGGACCGAGATACCTATGGCTACACCTTC.

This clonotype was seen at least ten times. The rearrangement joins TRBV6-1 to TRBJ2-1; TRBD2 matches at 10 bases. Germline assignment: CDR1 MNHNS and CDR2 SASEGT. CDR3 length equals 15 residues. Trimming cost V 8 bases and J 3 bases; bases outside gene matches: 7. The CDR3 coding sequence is TGTGCCAGCCAGGGGGCTAGCGGGAGCTACAATGAGCAGTTCTTC. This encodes CASQGASGSYNEQFF.

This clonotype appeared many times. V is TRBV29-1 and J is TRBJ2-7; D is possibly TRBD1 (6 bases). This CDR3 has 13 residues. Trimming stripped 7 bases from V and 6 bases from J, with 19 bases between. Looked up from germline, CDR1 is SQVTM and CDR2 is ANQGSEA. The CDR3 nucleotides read TGCAGCGCCCTGGGACAAGGGGGAGCCGAGCAGTACTTC. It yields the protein CSALGQGGAEQYF.

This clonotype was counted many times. The CDR3 sequence is CASSPIRTRGNQPQHF. The CDR3 DNA is TGTGCCAGCTCGCCCATCAGGACCCGGGGCAATCAGCCCCAGCATTTT. The chain recombines TRBV12-3 or TRBV12-4 with TRBJ1-5; no clear D gene. CDR3 length: 16 amino acids. V dropped 8 bases and J dropped 2 bases, with 19 bases sitting between them.

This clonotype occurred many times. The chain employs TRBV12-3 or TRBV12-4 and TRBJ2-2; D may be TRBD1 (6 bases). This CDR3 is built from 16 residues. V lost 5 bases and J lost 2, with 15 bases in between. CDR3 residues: CASSPRGQPNTGELFF. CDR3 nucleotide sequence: TGTGCCAGCAGTCCTAGAGGACAGCCAAACACCGGGGAGCTGTTTTTT.

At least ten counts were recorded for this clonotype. CDR3 loop: CATSDLPPESEQFF. Here the CDR3 DNA reads TGTGCCACCAGTGATTTGCCCCCCGAGAGTGAGCAGTTCTTC. The chain couples TRBV24-1 to TRBJ2-1; D not resolved. The V end lost 0 bases, the J end lost 9 bases, and 11 bases lay between the germline ends. Per the germline V gene, CDR1 is KGHDR and CDR2 is SFDVKD. CDR3 length equals 14 residues.

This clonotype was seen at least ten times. The CDR3 sequence is CASSSGEKAFF. The CDR3 coding sequence is TGTGCCAGCAGCTCAGGCGAAAAAGCTTTCTTT. This chain joins TRBV7-3 and TRBJ1-1; D gene ambiguous. V lost 4 bases, J lost 9 bases, and 9 bases lay in between. The CDR3 spans 11 residues. Germline CDR1 SGHTA, CDR2 FQGTGA.

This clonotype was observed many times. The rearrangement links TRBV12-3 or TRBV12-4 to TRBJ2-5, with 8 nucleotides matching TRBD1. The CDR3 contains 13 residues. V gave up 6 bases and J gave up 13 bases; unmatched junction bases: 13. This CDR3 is CASRPGQGRLSYF. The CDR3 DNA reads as TGTGCCAGCAGGCCAGGACAGGGCCGTTTATCGTACTTC.

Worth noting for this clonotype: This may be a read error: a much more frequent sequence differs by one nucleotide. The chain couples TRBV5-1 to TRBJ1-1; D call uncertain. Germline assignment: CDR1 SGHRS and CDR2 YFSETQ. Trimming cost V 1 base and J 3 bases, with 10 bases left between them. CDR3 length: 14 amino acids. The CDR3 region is CASSLLTGDTEAFF. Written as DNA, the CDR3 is TGCGCCAGCAGCTTGCTCACCGGGGACACTGAAGCTTTCTTT.

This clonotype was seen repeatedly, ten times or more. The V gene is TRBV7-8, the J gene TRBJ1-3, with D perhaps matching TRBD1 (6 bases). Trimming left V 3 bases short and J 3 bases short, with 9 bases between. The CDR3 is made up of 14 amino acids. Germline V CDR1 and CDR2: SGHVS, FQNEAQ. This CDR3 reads CASSFQGGGNTIYF. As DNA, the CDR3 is TGTGCCAGCAGCTTTCAAGGGGGTGGAAACACCATATATTTT.

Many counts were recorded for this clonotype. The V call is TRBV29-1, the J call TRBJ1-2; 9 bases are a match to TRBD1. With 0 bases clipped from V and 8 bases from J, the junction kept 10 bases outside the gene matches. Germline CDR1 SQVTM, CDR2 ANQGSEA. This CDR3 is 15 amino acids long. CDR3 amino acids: CSVEDIGQGIRGYTF. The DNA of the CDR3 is TGCAGCGTTGAAGATATTGGACAGGGGATTCGCGGCTACACCTTC.

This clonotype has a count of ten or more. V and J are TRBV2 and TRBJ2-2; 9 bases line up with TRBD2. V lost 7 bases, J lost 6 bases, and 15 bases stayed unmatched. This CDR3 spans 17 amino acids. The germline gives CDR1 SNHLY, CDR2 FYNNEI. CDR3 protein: CASNRLAGETVAGELFF. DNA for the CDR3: TGTGCCAGCAATCGATTAGCGGGAGAGACCGTGGCCGGGGAGCTGTTTTTT.

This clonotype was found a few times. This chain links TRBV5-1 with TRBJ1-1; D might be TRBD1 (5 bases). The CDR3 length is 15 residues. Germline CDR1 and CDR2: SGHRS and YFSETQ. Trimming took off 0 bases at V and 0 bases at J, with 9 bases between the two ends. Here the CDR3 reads CASSLGGNLNTEAFF. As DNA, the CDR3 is TGCGCCAGCAGCTTGGGGGGGAACCTGAACACTGAAGCTTTCTTT.

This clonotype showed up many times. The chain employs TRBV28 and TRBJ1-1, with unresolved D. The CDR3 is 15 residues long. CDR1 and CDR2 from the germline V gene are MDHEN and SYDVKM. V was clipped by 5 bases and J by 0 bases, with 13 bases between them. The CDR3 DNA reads TGTGCCAGCAGTCCCCCGGCGGCCATGAACACTGAAGCTTTCTTT. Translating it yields CASSPPAAMNTEAFF.

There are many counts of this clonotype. CDR3 amino acids: CSVQREGNTGELFF. In DNA form, the CDR3 reads TGCAGCGTCCAGCGGGAGGGGAACACCGGGGAGCTGTTTTTT. The chain combines TRBV29-1 with TRBJ2-2; 10 nucleotides agree with TRBD2. The germline V gene encodes CDR1 SQVTM and CDR2 ANQGSEA. After removal of 6 bases from V and 1 base from J, the junction contained 2 bases not matched to a gene. The CDR3 runs to 14 residues.

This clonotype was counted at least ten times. CDR3 region: CASWRTGRLETQYF. CDR3 DNA: TGCGCCAGCTGGAGGACAGGGCGACTCGAGACCCAGTACTTC. The J gene is TRBJ2-5, the V gene TRBV5-1, with TRBD1 matching 8 bases. Germline-derived CDR1 and CDR2 are SGHRS and YFSETQ. The CDR3 totals 14 residues. Losses at the gene ends were 7 bases for V and 5 bases for J; bases not matched to a gene: 10.

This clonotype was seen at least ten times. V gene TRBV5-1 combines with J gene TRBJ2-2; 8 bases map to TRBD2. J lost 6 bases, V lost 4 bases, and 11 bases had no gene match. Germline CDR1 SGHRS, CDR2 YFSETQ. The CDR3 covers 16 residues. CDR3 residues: CASSPGSLGGAGELFF. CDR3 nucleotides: TGCGCCAGCAGCCCGGGATCACTCGGGGGGGCCGGGGAGCTGTTTTTT.

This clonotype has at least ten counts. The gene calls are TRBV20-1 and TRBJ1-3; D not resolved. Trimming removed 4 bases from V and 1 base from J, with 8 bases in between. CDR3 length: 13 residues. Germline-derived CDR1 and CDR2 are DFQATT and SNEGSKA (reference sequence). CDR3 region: CSAIRDSGNTIYF. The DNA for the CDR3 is TGCAGTGCTATAAGGGATTCTGGAAACACCATATATTTT.

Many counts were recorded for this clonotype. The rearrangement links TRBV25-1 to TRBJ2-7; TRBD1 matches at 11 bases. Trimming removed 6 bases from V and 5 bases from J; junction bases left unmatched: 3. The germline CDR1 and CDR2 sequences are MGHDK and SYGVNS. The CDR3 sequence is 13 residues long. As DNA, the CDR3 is TGTGCCAGCAGGGAGGGACAGGGGGACGAGCAGTACTTC. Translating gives CASREGQGDEQYF.

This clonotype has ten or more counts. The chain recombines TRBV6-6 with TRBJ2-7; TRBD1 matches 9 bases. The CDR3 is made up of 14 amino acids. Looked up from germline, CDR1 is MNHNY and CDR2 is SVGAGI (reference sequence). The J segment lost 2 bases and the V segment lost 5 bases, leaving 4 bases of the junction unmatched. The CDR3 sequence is CASSHTGGTYEQYF. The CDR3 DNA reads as TGTGCCAGCAGTCATACAGGGGGCACCTACGAGCAGTACTTC.

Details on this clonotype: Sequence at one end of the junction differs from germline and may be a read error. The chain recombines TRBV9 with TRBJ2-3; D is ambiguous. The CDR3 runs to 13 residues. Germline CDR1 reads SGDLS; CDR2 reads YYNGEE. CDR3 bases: TGTGACAGCAGCGTAGGAGAGAGGGATACGCAGTATTTT. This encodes CDSSVGERDTQYF.

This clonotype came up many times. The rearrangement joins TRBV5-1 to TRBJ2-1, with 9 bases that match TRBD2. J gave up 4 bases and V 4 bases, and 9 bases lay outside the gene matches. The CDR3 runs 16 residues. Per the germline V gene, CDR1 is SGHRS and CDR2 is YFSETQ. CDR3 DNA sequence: TGCGCCAGCAGCGCCGTTTCTAGCGGGACATACAATGAGCAGTTCTTC. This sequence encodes CASSAVSSGTYNEQFF.

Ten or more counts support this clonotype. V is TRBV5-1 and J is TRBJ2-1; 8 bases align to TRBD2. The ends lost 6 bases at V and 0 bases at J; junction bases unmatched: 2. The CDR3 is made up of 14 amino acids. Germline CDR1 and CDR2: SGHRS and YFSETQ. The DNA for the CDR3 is TGCGCCAGCACGGGGGGGAGCTCCTACAATGAGCAGTTCTTC. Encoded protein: CASTGGSSYNEQFF.